The entry that follows covers one TCR beta chain sequence. The germline CDR1 and CDR2 sequences are SGHNT and YYREEE (reference sequence). The germline V and J ends were trimmed by 0 bases and 2 bases, with 9 bases remaining between them. The CDR3 contains 14 residues. This table comes from immunoSEQ multiplex PCR, and its TCRdb copy is limited to in-frame clones, with some not included. Of about 78,000 clones listed, roughly 80% are singletons. This sample was included in a study of blood T cell repertoires in COVID-19. Overall study context: Specimens from acute and convalescent COVID-19 originated in the United States, Italy and Spain.

V and J are TRBV5-4 and TRBJ2-7; D is perhaps TRBD1 (6 bases). This TCR came from a human donor in a cohort sampled during active COVID-19. The sequencing input was peripheral blood. As DNA, the CDR3 is TGTGCCAGCAGCTTGGTGGACAGAGCCTACGAGCAGTACTTC. This sequence encodes CASSLVDRAYEQYF.